A single sample gave rise to the 24 T cell receptor beta chains below, sequenced in a study of blood T cells in healthy people across ages. The authors ran a second PCR of about 7 to 11 cycles using a sample-barcoded 5' primer and a J-beta primer mix. From the 5' RACE reads, TCRdb called clonotypes with MiXCR, one entry per CDR3 protein. The sample holds roughly 1,000,000 distinct CDR3 sequences, about 23% seen once. These sequences were also reported in another study, on T cells of mothers and their children.

The sequencing input was blood. The receptor source for this set is a girl between 2 and 10 years old in good health.

The sample holds one count of this clonotype. V usage is TRBV4-3 and J usage is TRBJ1-1; 9 bases match TRBD1. CDR1 is LGHNA and CDR2 is YSLEER in the germline V gene. This CDR3 is built from 16 residues. J lost 6 bases, V lost 3 bases, and 11 bases had no gene match. CDR3 bases: TGCGCCAGCAGCCACGGGGTTGGACAGGGGAAGTCTGAAGCTTTCTTT. This gives the protein CASSHGVGQGKSEAFF.

The chain couples TRBV6-6 to TRBJ1-5, with D perhaps matching TRBD1 (5 bases). Trimming left V 0 bases short and J 5 bases short, with 5 bases between. Germline values: CDR1 MNHNY, CDR2 SVGAGI (reference sequence). This CDR3 comprises 13 residues. This chain's CDR3 is CASSYSGHQPQHF. The CDR3 coding sequence is TGTGCCAGCAGTTACTCGGGGCATCAGCCCCAGCATTTT.

The V gene is TRBV12-3 or TRBV12-4, the J gene TRBJ2-5, with 9 bases aligning to TRBD1. TRBJ2-1 explains the end of the DNA better; the J call may be wrong. This CDR3 has 15 amino acids. CDR3 region: CASRSRDRVYNEQFF. The CDR3 nucleotides read TGTGCCAGCAGGTCCCGGGACAGGGTGTACAATGAGCAGTTCTTC.

This chain connects TRBV15 to TRBJ2-3, with unresolved D. The CDR3 totals 14 residues. CDR1 is LNHNV and CDR2 is YYDKDF in the germline V gene (reference sequence). V was shortened by 0 bases and J by 4 bases, with 8 bases between the two germline ends. The CDR3 region has the DNA TGTGCCACCAGCAGAGATTTAAGCGCAGATACGCAGTATTTT. This encodes CATSRDLSADTQYF.

The chain has TRBV20-1 and TRBJ1-1, with TRBD1 identical over 7 bases. The V gene's germline CDR1 is DFQATT and CDR2 SNEGSKA (reference sequence). The CDR3 has 11 residues. J gave up 7 bases and V 5 bases, and 4 bases lay outside the gene matches. CDR3 in amino acids: CSAWDSVEAFF. The CDR3 nucleotides read TGCAGTGCTTGGGACAGTGTTGAAGCTTTCTTT.

The V gene is TRBV9, the J gene TRBJ2-1; 11 bases agree with TRBD1. CDR1 is SGDLS and CDR2 is YYNGEE in the germline V gene. J was trimmed by 9 bases and V by 9 bases; bases with no gene match: 11. The CDR3 consists of 14 residues. Written as DNA, the CDR3 is TGTGCCAACAGACGGGACAGGGGGTCCGGTGAGCAGTTCTTC. Translation: CANRRDRGSGEQFF.

The rearrangement links TRBV6-5 to TRBJ2-5; D is perhaps TRBD1 (5 bases). The J call may not be correct, given that the DNA end is closer to TRBJ2-7. Germline loops: CDR1 MNHEY, CDR2 SVGAGI. The CDR3 extends over 11 amino acids. The CDR3: CAAQGDLEQYF. As DNA, the CDR3 is TGTGCCGCCCAAGGGGATCTCGAGCAGTACTTC.

The V call is TRBV7-3, the J call TRBJ1-1, with a possible D match to TRBD1 (6 bases). V shed 3 bases and J shed 8 bases, with 10 bases lying between them. This CDR3 spans 12 amino acids. Germline CDR1 SGHTA, CDR2 FQGTGA. The CDR3 loop reads CASSFAGEEAFF. The CDR3 DNA reads TGTGCCAGCAGCTTTGCAGGGGAGGAAGCTTTCTTT.

The chain combines TRBV20-1 with TRBJ2-5, with 8 bases that match TRBD2. The germline V gene has CDR1 DFQATT and CDR2 SNEGSKA (reference sequence). The CDR3 is made up of 14 amino acids. Trimming at V came to 5 bases and at J to 5 bases, leaving 10 bases not matched to a gene. The CDR3 sequence is CSAGRGGSLETQYF. CDR3 in DNA: TGCAGTGCTGGCCGGGGGGGCTCCCTGGAGACCCAGTACTTC.

This chain connects TRBV7-6 to TRBJ2-5; 7 nucleotides align to TRBD1. The length of the CDR3 is 14 residues. Unmatched junction bases numbered 8, after V lost 5 bases and J lost 5 bases. Germline CDR1 and CDR2: SGHVS and FNYEAQ. The CDR3 region is CASSKTGLGETQYF. The CDR3 DNA follows: TGTGCCAGCAGCAAGACAGGGTTGGGCGAGACCCAGTACTTC.

The chain is built from TRBV29-1 and TRBJ2-4; possible D gene TRBD1, 7 bases. V lost 3 bases, J lost 5 bases, and 11 bases lay in between. The CDR3 sequence is 13 residues long. Germline values: CDR1 SQVTM, CDR2 ANQGSEA. CDR3 sequence reads: CSVDGRGENIQYF. The CDR3 bases are TGCAGCGTTGACGGCAGGGGGGAAAACATTCAGTACTTC. The whole variable domain, remainder taken from reference TRBV29-1 and TRBJ2-4, is SAVISQKPSRDICQRGTSLTIQCQVDSQVTMMFWYRQQPGQSLTLIATANQGSEATYESGFVIDKFPISRPNLTFSTLTVSNMSPEDSSIYLCSVDGRGENIQYFGAGTRLSVL.

This clonotype was seen at least ten times. The genes are TRBV12-3 or TRBV12-4 and TRBJ2-1, with D unresolved. This CDR3 is built from 11 residues. Trimming stripped 1 base from V and 10 bases from J, with 5 bases between. CDR3 residues: CASSLVIEQFF. The CDR3 DNA is TGTGCCAGCAGTTTAGTAATCGAGCAGTTCTTC.

This clonotype was observed a handful of times. The V and J genes are TRBV24-1 and TRBJ2-3; D not resolved. Trimming removed 1 base from V and 0 bases from J, with 10 bases in between. Germline CDR1 is KGHDR and CDR2 is SFDVKD. The CDR3 extends over 16 amino acids. DNA for the CDR3: TGTGCCACCAGTGATTTTCCCAGAGTAAGCACAGATACGCAGTATTTT. Translating gives CATSDFPRVSTDTQYF.

This clonotype occurred a few times. The V gene is TRBV18, the J gene TRBJ2-7; D possibly corresponds to TRBD2 (5 bases). This CDR3 contains 13 residues. V was shortened by 3 bases and J by 7 bases, with 13 bases between the two germline ends. Germline CDR1 KGHSH, CDR2 LQKENI. CDR3 residues: CASSPSDSREQYF. DNA of the CDR3: TGTGCCAGCTCACCGTCGGACTCCCGGGAGCAGTACTTC.

The rearrangement links TRBV5-1 to TRBJ1-1, with D unclear. Deletions cut 5 bases from V and 11 bases from J, with 13 bases between. This CDR3 has 11 amino acids. Germline V gene data show CDR1 as SGHRS and CDR2 as YFSETQ. The CDR3, as DNA: TGCGCCAGCAGGGGTGATTCGGACGCTTTCTTT. It encodes CASRGDSDAFF.

The chain carries TRBV5-1 and TRBJ2-5; D uncertain. TRBJ2-1 explains the end of the DNA better; the J call may be wrong. The length of the CDR3 is 14 residues. Per germline, CDR1 SGHRS and CDR2 YFSETQ. CDR3: CASSSSGTYNEQFF. The CDR3 DNA is TGCGCCAGCAGCTCCAGTGGAACATACAATGAGCAGTTCTTC.

The chain joins TRBV12-3 or TRBV12-4 to TRBJ2-1; D possibly corresponds to TRBD1 (6 bases). Trimming removed 0 bases at V and 5 bases at J, with 17 bases between. The CDR3 sequence is 17 residues long. CDR3 DNA sequence: TGTGCCAGCAGTTTAGCGCACTACAGGGAAGACCACAATGAGCAGTTCTTC. Translating gives CASSLAHYREDHNEQFF.

The chain combines TRBV5-4 with TRBJ2-7, with D perhaps given as TRBD1 or TRBD2 (6 bases each). Germline CDR1 SGHNT, CDR2 YYREEE (reference sequence). V lost 2 bases and J 9 bases, leaving 24 bases between the germline ends. The CDR3 is 16 residues long. The CDR3 region is CASSLGGLHDKRGQYF. The CDR3 DNA sequence: TGTGCCAGCAGCTTAGGGGGACTCCACGATAAAAGGGGGCAGTACTTC.

The V and J genes are TRBV14 and TRBJ2-7, with D perhaps matching TRBD1 (5 bases). This CDR3 comprises 15 residues. V lost 1 base, J lost 9 bases, and 19 bases lay in between. Looked up from germline, CDR1 is SGHDN and CDR2 is FVKESK. Here the CDR3 reads CASSQGPGTGRSQYF. CDR3 sequence (DNA): TGTGCCAGCAGCCAAGGGCCTGGAACAGGCCGGTCGCAGTACTTC.

The DNA of the CDR3 is TGCAGTGCCCGATCTATGGAGACCCAGTACTTC. This gives the protein CSARSMETQYF. This chain links TRBV20-1 with TRBJ2-5; D remains ambiguous. Germline V gene sequence: CDR1 DFQATT, CDR2 SNEGSKA (reference sequence). The length of the CDR3 is 11 residues. V was clipped by 6 bases and J by 5 bases, with 10 bases between them.

This rearrangement joins TRBV29-1 to TRBJ2-4; D gene ambiguous. The CDR3 length is 12 residues. V lost 8 bases, J lost 0 bases, and 8 bases lay in between. Per the germline V gene, CDR1 is SQVTM and CDR2 is ANQGSEA. CDR3 bases: TGCAGCTCCCTCGCAGCCAAAAACATTCAGTACTTC. Translation gives CSSLAAKNIQYF.

This chain uses TRBV18 with TRBJ2-7; D unresolved. Trimming stripped 2 bases from V and 2 bases from J, with 13 bases between. CDR1 and CDR2 from the germline V gene are KGHSH and LQKENI. The CDR3 length is 15 residues. The CDR3 reads CASSPEDSKTYEQYF. In DNA form, the CDR3 reads TGTGCCAGCTCACCAGAAGACTCCAAGACCTACGAGCAGTACTTC.

The chain recombines TRBV5-6 with TRBJ2-3, with 8 bases that match TRBD2. The CDR3 runs 17 residues. V lost 0 bases and J lost 9; bases outside the gene matches: 15. The germline V gene has CDR1 SGHDT and CDR2 YYEEEE. For the CDR3, the DNA is TGTGCCAGCAGCTTGGACACGGGACTAGTGGTCTCTGGGACGCAGTATTTT. Its protein is CASSLDTGLVVSGTQYF.

The CDR3 nucleotides read TGTGCCATCACTGACAGGGATGATCAGCCCCAGCATTTT. The encoded protein is CAITDRDDQPQHF. This sequence joins TRBV10-3 and TRBJ1-5; TRBD1 aligns across 7 bases. The junction had 5 bases not matched to a gene; V was cut back by 7 bases and J by 5 bases. CDR3 length: 13 residues. Per the germline V gene, CDR1 is ENHRY and CDR2 is SYGVKD.